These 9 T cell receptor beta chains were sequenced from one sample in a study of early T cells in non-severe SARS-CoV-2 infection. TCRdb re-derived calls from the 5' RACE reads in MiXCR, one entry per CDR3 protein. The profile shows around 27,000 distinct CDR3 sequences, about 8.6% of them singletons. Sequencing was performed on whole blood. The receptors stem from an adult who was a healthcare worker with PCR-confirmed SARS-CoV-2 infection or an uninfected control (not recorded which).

CDR3 protein: CASRDLGSSGANVLTF. The CDR3 DNA reads TGTGCCAGCAGAGACTTGGGGTCCTCTGGGGCCAACGTCCTGACTTTC. The V call is TRBV2, the J call TRBJ2-6; no clear D gene. The CDR3 totals 16 residues. The V gene lost 6 bases and the J gene lost 0 bases, with 12 bases spanning the gap. Germline V gene data show CDR1 as SNHLY and CDR2 as FYNNEI. Variable domain in full (rest from reference TRBV2 and TRBJ2-6): EPEVTQTPSHQVTQMGQEVILRCVPISNHLYFYWYRQILGQKVEFLVSFYNNEISEKSEIFDDQFSVERPDGSNFTLKIRSTKLEDSAMYFCASRDLGSSGANVLTFGAGSRLTVL.

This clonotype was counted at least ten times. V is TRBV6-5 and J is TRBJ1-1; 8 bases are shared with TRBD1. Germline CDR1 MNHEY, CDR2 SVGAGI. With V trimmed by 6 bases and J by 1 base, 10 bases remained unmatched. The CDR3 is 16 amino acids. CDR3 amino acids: CASRPDRVVRNTEAFF. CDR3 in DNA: TGTGCCAGCAGACCGGACAGGGTAGTACGGAACACTGAAGCTTTCTTT.

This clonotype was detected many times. The CDR3 loop reads CASSSGTGVSSYNEQFF. CDR3 nucleotides: TGTGCCAGCAGTTCTGGGACAGGGGTTAGCTCCTACAATGAGCAGTTCTTC. This chain links TRBV27 with TRBJ2-1; 10 bases fit TRBD1. Trimming at V came to 4 bases and at J to 0 bases, leaving 6 bases not matched to a gene. The CDR3 extends over 17 amino acids. Germline assignment: CDR1 MNHEY and CDR2 SMNVEV (reference sequence).

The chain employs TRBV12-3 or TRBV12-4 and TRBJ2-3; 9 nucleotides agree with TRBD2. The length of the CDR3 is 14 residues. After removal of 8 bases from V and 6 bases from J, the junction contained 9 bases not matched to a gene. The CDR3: CASSISGGIDTQYF. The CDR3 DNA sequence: TGTGCCAGCTCTATCAGCGGGGGGATTGATACGCAGTATTTT.

CDR3 protein: CASSPRTATGELFF. CDR3 bases: TGTGCCAGCAGCCCCCGGACAGCCACCGGGGAGCTGTTTTTT. The V call is TRBV7-7, the J call TRBJ2-2, with D possibly being TRBD1 (6 bases). Trimming cost V 5 bases and J 4 bases, with 11 bases left between them. The CDR3 loop spans 14 amino acids. Germline assignment: CDR1 SSHAT and CDR2 FNYEAQ (reference sequence).

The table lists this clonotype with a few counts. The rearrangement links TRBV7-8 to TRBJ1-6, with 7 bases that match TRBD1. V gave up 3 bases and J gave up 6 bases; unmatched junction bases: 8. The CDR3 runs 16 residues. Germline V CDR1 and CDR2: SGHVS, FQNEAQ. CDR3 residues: CASSFKQGKPNSPLHF. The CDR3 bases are TGTGCCAGCAGCTTCAAACAGGGGAAACCTAATTCACCCCTCCACTTT.

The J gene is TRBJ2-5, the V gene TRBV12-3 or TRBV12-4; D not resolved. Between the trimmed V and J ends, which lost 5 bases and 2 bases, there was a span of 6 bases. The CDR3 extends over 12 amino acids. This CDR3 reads CASSGIQETQYF. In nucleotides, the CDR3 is TGTGCCAGCAGTGGCATACAAGAGACCCAGTACTTC.

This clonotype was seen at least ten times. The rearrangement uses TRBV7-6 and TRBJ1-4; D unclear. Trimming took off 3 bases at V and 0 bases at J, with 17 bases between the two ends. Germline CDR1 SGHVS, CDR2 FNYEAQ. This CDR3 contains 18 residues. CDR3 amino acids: CASSFNAKGFATNEKLFF. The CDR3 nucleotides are TGTGCCAGCAGCTTTAATGCGAAAGGGTTTGCAACTAATGAAAAACTGTTTTTT. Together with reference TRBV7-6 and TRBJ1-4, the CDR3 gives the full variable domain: GAGVSQSPRYKVTKRGQDVALRCDPISGHVSLYWYRQALGQGPEFLTYFNYEAQQDKSGLPNDRFSAERPEGSISTLTIQRTEQRDSAMYRCASSFNAKGFATNEKLFFGSGTQLSVL.

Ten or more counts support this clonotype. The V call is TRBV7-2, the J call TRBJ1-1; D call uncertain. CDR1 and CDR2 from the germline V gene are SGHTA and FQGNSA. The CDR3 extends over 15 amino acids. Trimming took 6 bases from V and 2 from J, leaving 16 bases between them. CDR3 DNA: TGTGCCAGCAGTTATAGTCATGGGTTAAACACTGAAGCTTTCTTT. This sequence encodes CASSYSHGLNTEAFF.